This T cell receptor (beta chain) was recovered during a study of cytomegalovirus exposure and HLA in healthy donors. PCR primers comprised 60 Vbeta and 13 Jbeta primers. The assay was immunoSEQ multiplex PCR, and TCRdb's table has in-frame clones only and misses some. The sample comprises roughly 200,000 clones, around 83% of which are singletons, and about 1.6% rests with the top ten. Remarks on this clone: Its antigen remains unidentified.

The CDR3 spans 15 residues. Points from the study as a whole: Reports showed the classifier diagnosing cytomegalovirus status with high specificity and sensitivity. Because they were indistinguishable, some V segments, including TRBV6-2 and TRBV6-3, were excluded. In a later analysis, at a false discovery rate of 0.05, some 15,000 TCR beta sequences were associated with HLA alleles. Across donors, most TCRs were seen rarely, yet some public ones were widespread.

The TCR sequence derives from a middle-aged man in good health and CMV-seronegative. V and J are TRBV21-1 and TRBJ1-5; TRBD1 reflects the table's D call only, with no check against the DNA. TRBV21-1 is a pseudogene. Source material: PBMCs. Here the CDR3 reads CASSKDRDTEQPQHF. CDR3 bases: TGTGCCAGCTCGAAAGACCGGGACACAGAGCAGCCCCAGCATTTT.